The entry below describes one T cell receptor (beta chain). The data originate from a study of blood T cell repertoires in COVID-19. Study background: Samples representing acute and convalescent COVID-19 were sourced from the United States, Italy and Spain. T cells, B-cell-depleted T cells, or PBMCs provided the cDNA or gDNA that served as material.

The ends lost 6 bases at V and 2 bases at J; junction bases unmatched: 14. The CDR3 has 19 amino acids. The germline gives CDR1 LNHDA, CDR2 SQIVND (reference sequence). In the study's own analysis: Counts of nucleated cells, estimated from reference gene primer amplification, were obtained. Profiling relied on immunoSEQ multiplex PCR, and the TCRdb table lists in-frame clones only, not all of them. The V and J calls and clone size are taken from that table; D and trimming were inferred from the DNA. The sample consists of some 160,000 clones, around 90% of them appearing once. The chain joins TRBV19 to TRBJ1-5; 12 positions match TRBD1. The sequencing input was peripheral blood. The source of this sequence is a woman older than 75 with COVID-19, enrolled during active disease. The CDR3 sequence is CASRSAGQGALGGNQPQHF. As DNA, the CDR3 is TGTGCCAGTAGATCCGCGGGACAGGGGGCTTTAGGCGGCAATCAGCCCCAGCATTTT.